Below, 19 T cell receptor beta chains from the same sample are listed, as sequenced in a study of blood T cells in healthy people across ages. A second PCR, run for roughly 7 to 11 cycles, used a sample-barcoded 5' primer plus a J-beta primer mix. TCRdb re-called the 5' RACE reads with MiXCR, one entry per CDR3 protein. The repertoire consists of about 1.6 million distinct CDR3 sequences, with roughly a third occurring once and the leading ten covering 11%. Sequenced material: blood. The receptor set was obtained from a woman under 40 in good health.

To note about this clonotype: Just one base apart from a much larger clone, this may be a read error. J is TRBJ2-1 and V is TRBV5-1, with D hard to call. This CDR3 spans 12 amino acids. The germline V gene encodes CDR1 SGHRS and CDR2 YFSETQ. The CDR3 protein is CAGSLALEEQFF. CDR3 in DNA: TGCGCCGGCAGCTTGGCGCTAGAAGAGCAGTTCTTC.

This clonotype was detected a few times. The chain links TRBV7-2 to TRBJ2-3, with 15 bases identical to TRBD2. CDR1 SGHTA and CDR2 FQGNSA come from the germline V gene. Germline trimming cut 3 bases from V and 6 bases from J; bases unmatched to any gene: 13. This CDR3 region has 19 residues. The CDR3 protein is CASSFPGLAGGPGFDTQYF. CDR3 DNA sequence: TGTGCCAGCAGCTTCCCCGGACTAGCGGGAGGGCCGGGTTTTGATACGCAGTATTTT.

This clonotype occurred a few times. This chain links TRBV6-6 with TRBJ2-7; 7 nucleotides align to TRBD1. V shed 2 bases, J shed 6 bases, and the junction held 4 bases outside the gene matches. In germline, CDR1 is MNHNY, CDR2 SVGAGI (reference sequence). CDR3 length equals 13 residues. CDR3 region: CASSYRQGSEQYF. The CDR3 DNA reads TGTGCCAGCAGTTACAGACAGGGATCCGAGCAGTACTTC.

This clonotype was seen many times. The chain is built from TRBV27 and TRBJ2-7; D remains ambiguous. V was pared by 1 base and J by 0 bases, with 10 bases between. The CDR3 is 15 residues long. Germline loops: CDR1 MNHEY, CDR2 SMNVEV (reference sequence). Here the CDR3 DNA reads TGTGCCAGCAGTTTATACGGTAGGGCCTCCTACGAGCAGTACTTC. Protein product: CASSLYGRASYEQYF.

V gene TRBV6-2 or TRBV6-3 combines with J gene TRBJ2-7; 13 bases map to TRBD2. This CDR3 is 16 amino acids long. Looked up from germline, CDR1 is MNHEY and CDR2 is SVGEGT. V dropped 7 bases and J dropped 2; count of bases not matched to a gene: 8. The CDR3 loop reads CASTIQGLAGAYEQYF. The CDR3 DNA reads TGTGCCAGCACCATCCAAGGACTAGCGGGAGCCTACGAGCAGTACTTC.

The chain has TRBV9 and TRBJ2-5; 7 bases are a match to TRBD1. Germline CDR1 reads SGDLS; CDR2 reads YYNGEE. The CDR3 totals 15 residues. Germline trimming cut 0 bases from V and 5 bases from J; bases unmatched to any gene: 7. The CDR3 nucleotides read TGTGCCAGCAGCGTAGGGACAGGTGGTTCCGAGACCCAGTACTTC. It is translated as CASSVGTGGSETQYF.

Comment on this clonotype: One end of the junction does not line up with germline, which may come from a read error. V usage is TRBV12-3 or TRBV12-4 and J usage is TRBJ2-2; D possibly corresponds to TRBD2 (6 bases). CDR3 length equals 14 residues. The chain's CDR3 is CAGSLGSNTGELFF. In DNA form, the CDR3 reads TGTGCCGGCAGCCTCGGGAGTAACACCGGGGAGCTGTTTTTT.

The V gene is TRBV30, the J gene TRBJ1-5; unclear D gene. Germline assignment: CDR1 GTSNPN and CDR2 SVGIG (reference sequence). V shed 1 base and J shed 4 bases, with 11 bases lying between them. The CDR3 length is 14 residues. CDR3 in DNA: TGTGCCTGGAGTGACGGGCCGGTAAATCAGCCCCAGCATTTT. Translating it yields CAWSDGPVNQPQHF.

Worth noting for this clonotype: One junction end disagrees with the germline gene, perhaps due to a read error. The V call is TRBV5-1, the J call TRBJ2-5; 7 bases are a match to TRBD1. TRBJ2-7 explains the end of the DNA better; the J call may be wrong. Germline loops: CDR1 SGHRS, CDR2 YFSETQ. The CDR3 is made up of 15 amino acids. Here the CDR3 reads CAGSTAAGTVYEQYF. The CDR3 nucleotides read TGCGCCGGCAGCACGGCGGCCGGGACAGTTTACGAGCAGTACTTC.

This clonotype was counted a few times. CDR3 nucleotide sequence: TGTGCCAGCAGTTTGGGAACAGGTTTTTACTACGAGCAGTACTTC. It codes for CASSLGTGFYYEQYF. The chain recombines TRBV12-3 or TRBV12-4 with TRBJ2-7; possible D gene TRBD1, 5 bases. V lost 3 bases and J 3 bases, leaving 15 bases between the germline ends. CDR3 size: 15 residues.

V gene TRBV6-2 or TRBV6-3 combines with J gene TRBJ2-1; D not certain. The CDR3 has 13 residues. V was clipped by 0 bases and J by 5 bases, with 5 bases between them. Looked up from germline, CDR1 is MNHEY and CDR2 is SVGEGT. CDR3 sequence reads: CASSYSLDNEQFF. CDR3 sequence (DNA): TGTGCCAGCAGTTACTCGTTGGACAATGAGCAGTTCTTC.

This chain uses TRBV19 with TRBJ2-7; D may match TRBD1 or TRBD2 (6 bases each). Trimming removed 5 bases from V and 2 bases from J, with 19 bases in between. The CDR3 runs 16 residues. Looked up from germline, CDR1 is LNHDA and CDR2 is SQIVND (reference sequence). The CDR3 sequence: CASSAGRRGGTYEQYF. The CDR3 DNA follows: TGTGCCAGTAGTGCGGGACGCCGAGGGGGTACCTACGAGCAGTACTTC.

The rearrangement uses TRBV6-1 and TRBJ1-2, with D possibly TRBD1 on 6 matching bases. V shed 4 bases and J shed 2 bases, with 11 bases lying between them. Germline-derived CDR1 and CDR2 are MNHNS and SASEGT. The CDR3 runs to 14 residues. CDR3 sequence reads: CASSGPTGNYGYTF. The DNA for the CDR3 is TGTGCCAGCAGTGGACCGACAGGCAACTATGGCTACACCTTC.

The chain has TRBV6-2 or TRBV6-3 and TRBJ2-1; D gene ambiguous. Per the germline V gene, CDR1 is MNHEY and CDR2 is SVGEGT. This CDR3 comprises 12 residues. Trimming left V 2 bases short and J 4 bases short, with 3 bases between. CDR3 nucleotides: TGTGCCAGCAGTTACGTGTACAATGAGCAGTTCTTC. This encodes CASSYVYNEQFF.

This chain links TRBV15 with TRBJ1-1, with 8 bases identical to TRBD1. The trim removed 5 bases at V and 0 bases at J, leaving 5 bases unmatched. The V gene's germline CDR1 is LNHNV and CDR2 YYDKDF (reference sequence). The CDR3 runs to 15 residues. The chain's CDR3 is CATSGQGMMNTEAFF. CDR3 sequence (DNA): TGTGCCACCAGCGGACAGGGAATGATGAACACTGAAGCTTTCTTT.

This clonotype was seen only a few times. The rearrangement links TRBV11-1 to TRBJ1-6; D uncertain. Between the trimmed V and J ends, which lost 4 bases and 9 bases, there was a span of 13 bases. The CDR3 has 14 amino acids. In germline, CDR1 is SGHAT, CDR2 FQDESV (reference sequence). DNA of the CDR3: TGTGCCAGCAGCTCGGCGTTTTACGGTTCACCCCTCCACTTT. Residues: CASSSAFYGSPLHF.

The chain combines TRBV4-2 with TRBJ1-6; D possibly corresponds to TRBD1 (5 bases). CDR1 and CDR2 from the germline V gene are LGHNA and YNFKEQ. The CDR3 has 15 residues. V shed 7 bases and J shed 5 bases, with 15 bases lying between them. The CDR3 loop reads CASTIQAGDNSPLHF. The CDR3 nucleotides are TGTGCCAGCACGATACAGGCCGGGGATAATTCACCCCTCCACTTT.

The chain joins TRBV6-5 to TRBJ1-2; tentative D call: TRBD1 (6 bases). Trimming shortened V by 6 bases and J by 8 bases, and 16 bases separated the two germline ends. There are 13 residues in the CDR3. CDR1 and CDR2 (germline): MNHEY, SVGAGI. CDR3 loop: CASSRGHLGGYTF. CDR3 in DNA: TGTGCCAGCAGCAGGGGACATTTGGGGGGCTACACCTTC.

The chain has TRBV7-7 and TRBJ2-1, with D unresolved. V lost 6 bases, J lost 10 bases, and 10 bases lay in between. There are 11 residues in the CDR3. The germline V gene has CDR1 SSHAT and CDR2 FNYEAQ (reference sequence). Written as DNA, the CDR3 is TGTGCCAGCAGACACCAATGGGAGCAGTTCTTC. Protein: CASRHQWEQFF.